The 9 T cell receptor beta chains given below trace back to one sample, sequenced in a study of blood T cell repertoires in COVID-19. Some clones are missing from TCRdb's copy, which holds only in-frame ones; the method was immunoSEQ multiplex PCR. The sample consists of roughly 200,000 clones, approximately 81% of them appearing once. The sample was peripheral blood. The origin of the receptors is a human donor in a cohort sampled during active COVID-19.

This chain joins TRBV10-3 and TRBJ1-2; tentatively, D is TRBD1 (5 bases). V shed 8 bases and J shed 2 bases, with 21 bases lying between them. The CDR3 is 16 amino acids. CDR1 and CDR2 from the germline V gene are ENHRY and SYGVKD. The chain's CDR3 is CAIGRDGGMSNYGYTF. The CDR3 nucleotides are TGTGCCATCGGCCGGGACGGAGGGATGTCGAACTATGGCTACACCTTC.

CDR3 DNA sequence: TGTGCCAGCAGCCAACGCGGAGCGGGGGGGCTAGAGACCCAGTACTTC. Residues: CASSQRGAGGLETQYF. The V call is TRBV3-1 (or the pseudogene TRBV3-2), the J call TRBJ2-5; 10 positions match TRBD2. V lost 2 bases to trimming and J lost 4 bases; unmatched junction nucleotides: 7. Germline V gives CDR1 LGHDT, CDR2 YNNKEL (reference sequence). The CDR3 sequence is 16 residues long.

This chain links TRBV12-3 or TRBV12-4 with TRBJ1-4; no clear D gene. Trimming cost V 6 bases and J 8 bases, with 13 bases left between them. CDR3 size: 13 residues. The CDR3 here is CASSPRLAEKLFF. The CDR3 DNA reads as TGTGCCAGCAGCCCCCGACTAGCAGAAAAACTGTTTTTT.

The V and J genes are TRBV7-9 and TRBJ2-1; 11 bases agree with TRBD1. Germline V gene sequence: CDR1 SEHNR, CDR2 FQNEAQ (reference sequence). The length of the CDR3 is 14 residues. Trimming cost V 5 bases and J 5 bases; bases outside gene matches: 2. The chain's CDR3 is CASSRDRGDNEQFF. The CDR3 region has the DNA TGTGCCAGCAGCCGGGACAGGGGGGACAATGAGCAGTTCTTC. Full variable domain (outside the CDR3, taken from reference TRBV7-9 and TRBJ2-1): DTGVSQNPRHKITKRGQNVTFRCDPISEHNRLYWYRQTLGQGPEFLTYFQNEAQLEKSRLLSDRFSAERPKGSFSTLEIQRTEQGDSAMYLCASSRDRGDNEQFFGPGTRLTVL.

The count of this clone is one. V and J are TRBV2 and TRBJ2-5; 9 bases fit TRBD1. This CDR3 region has 13 residues. With V trimmed by 8 bases and J by 4 bases, 5 bases remained unmatched. CDR1 is SNHLY, CDR2 FYNNEI, per germline. The CDR3 region has the DNA TGTGCCAGCGGGGACAGGGTGGGAGAGACCCAGTACTTC. This gives the protein CASGDRVGETQYF. Complete variable domain (other parts from reference TRBV2 and TRBJ2-5): EPEVTQTPSHQVTQMGQEVILRCVPISNHLYFYWYRQILGQKVEFLVSFYNNEISEKSEIFDDQFSVERPDGSNFTLKIRSTKLEDSAMYFCASGDRVGETQYFGPGTRLLVL.

The chain combines TRBV10-1 with TRBJ2-1, with TRBD2 identical over 9 bases. This CDR3 has 15 residues. Trimming cost V 3 bases and J 5 bases; bases outside gene matches: 5. Per germline, CDR1 WNHNN and CDR2 SYGVQD (reference sequence). CDR3 amino acids: CASSDGLAIHNEQFF. CDR3 in DNA: TGCGCCAGCAGTGATGGACTAGCGATCCACAATGAGCAGTTCTTC.

This sequence joins TRBV30 and TRBJ2-6, with 10 positions matching TRBD2. The germline CDR1 and CDR2 sequences are GTSNPN and SVGIG (reference sequence). With V trimmed by 4 bases and J by 1 base, 4 bases remained unmatched. The CDR3 sequence is 16 residues long. CDR3 sequence (DNA): TGTGCCTGGAACCTAGCGGGAGCATCTGGGGCCAACGTCCTGACTTTC. Its protein product is CAWNLAGASGANVLTF.

This sequence joins TRBV2 and TRBJ1-3, with D hard to call. V was trimmed by 4 bases and J by 1 base, leaving 8 bases between them. Per germline, CDR1 SNHLY and CDR2 FYNNEI. The CDR3 runs 14 residues. CDR3 sequence: CASSVEGSGNTIYF. The CDR3 DNA sequence: TGTGCCAGCAGTGTTGAGGGTTCTGGAAACACCATATATTTT.

The chain combines TRBV28 with TRBJ2-3; TRBD2 matches 8 bases. Trimming took 6 bases from V and 4 from J; bases not matched to a gene: 9. The germline CDR1 and CDR2 sequences are MDHEN and SYDVKM. This CDR3 comprises 15 residues. CDR3 bases: TGTGCCAGCAGCCGAGAAGCGGGAGTTCCAGATACGCAGTATTTT. It is translated as CASSREAGVPDTQYF.